Included here is one T cell receptor (beta chain) sequence, with context. After removal of 3 bases from V and 2 bases from J, the junction contained 4 bases not matched to a gene. Germline-derived CDR1 and CDR2 are SQVTM and ANQGSEA. The CDR3 has 15 residues. The data are from a study of blood T cell repertoires in COVID-19. On the study more broadly: Acute and convalescent COVID-19 specimens originated in the United States, Italy and Spain.

The authors' processing: How many nucleated cells were present was estimated from reference gene primer amplification. The repertoire was sequenced with immunoSEQ multiplex PCR; TCRdb's copy has only in-frame clones and lacks some. Clone size and the V and J calls come from that table; the DNA yielded D and trimming. The sample lists 100,000 to 150,000 clones, about 70% seen once, with over 5.5% in the top ten. Seattle's enrolled individuals joined amid active infection and were then monitored longitudinally. The V gene is TRBV29-1, the J gene TRBJ2-3; 11 nucleotides line up with TRBD2. This TCR was sampled from a man aged 80 or over with COVID-19, enrolled during active disease. Material: peripheral blood. This chain's CDR3 is CSVDGTSGATDTQYF. CDR3 sequence (DNA): TGCAGCGTTGATGGGACTAGCGGAGCCACAGATACGCAGTATTTT.